By share of the sample, the clone carrying this TCR beta chain is medium-sized. The target antigen is unknown. The sample belongs to a study of T cells in tuberculosis. Study information: IGRA-negative adolescents, IGRA-positive adolescents with latent tuberculosis and adults with active tuberculosis formed this South African cohort. Study-level findings and limits: Samples were chosen by availability of cryopreserved specimens. GMM-specific TCRs were nearer to active tuberculosis alpha repertoires, suggesting expansion.

Produced via immunoSEQ multiplex PCR; TCRdb's table is partial and in-frame only. Of over 30,000 clones in the sample, 80% to 95% were seen once. The V and J ends lost 6 bases and 4 bases respectively, with 25 bases between them. The CDR3 is 17 residues long. Germline CDR1 SEHNR, CDR2 FQNEAQ (reference sequence). The receptor's source is a donor aged 5-35 years with latent tuberculosis or without tuberculosis infection. Some clones in this sample may be carry-over from other donors' samples. Sequenced input: PBMCs. V and J are TRBV7-9 and TRBJ2-7, with TRBD1 as a possible D gene (5 bases). CDR3 DNA sequence: TGTGCCAGCAGTAACCTAACCAACCAAATCAGGGATTACGAGCAGTACTTC. It is translated as CASSNLTNQIRDYEQYF.